Below, one T cell receptor (beta chain) is given with its context. The antigen is not known. The PCR used 60 Vbeta and 13 Jbeta primers. Only in-frame clones appear in the TCRdb table, and some are missing; sequencing was by immunoSEQ multiplex PCR. This sample yields around 180,000 clones, of which over 60% are seen a single time; about 1.6% belongs to the top ten. This entry is derived from a study of cytomegalovirus exposure and HLA in healthy donors. Study-wide findings and caveats: Later on, an analysis found that several of the most significant clusters appeared to be linked to common viral pathogens, which included parvovirus B19.

The source material was PBMCs. The source of this sequence is a girl aged 5-17 years in good health and CMV-seronegative.

The CDR3 coding sequence is TGCGCCAGCAGCCAAAACGCGGGAAACACCATATATTTT. Protein product: CASSQNAGNTIYF. The V gene is TRBV4-1, the J gene TRBJ1-3; D is unresolved. This CDR3 has 13 residues. Looked up from germline, CDR1 is MGHRA and CDR2 is YSYEKL. V lost 2 bases and J 4 bases, leaving 6 bases between the germline ends.